This paragraph reports one TCR beta chain. The antigen remains undetermined. The record originates from a study of beta chain features in type 1 diabetes. All of the isolated RNA was reverse transcribed, so expressed TCRB transcripts were sequenced. The assay was immunoSEQ multiplex PCR, and TCRdb's table has in-frame clones only and misses some. The sample lists hundreds of thousands of clones, 17% occurring once. Between the trimmed V and J ends, which lost 1 base and 8 bases, there was a span of 14 bases. CDR3 size: 14 residues. Per the germline V gene, CDR1 is LGHNA and CDR2 is YSLEER. Whole-study results and caveats: Shortening that was moderate but significant affected the TCRB CDR3s of Type 1 diabetes patients in all four CD4+ subsets. The similarity of naive, central memory and Treg TCRB repertoires appeared greater among patients than among healthy donors.

Post-sort purity exceeded 95% for all sorted populations. V and J are TRBV4-3 and TRBJ1-2; a weak D match, TRBD1 (5 bases). The receptor was derived from a woman younger than 30 in good health. Input material: naive CD4+ T cells from blood. CDR3 sequence reads: CASSQVSGIYGYTF. The CDR3 DNA reads as TGCGCCAGCAGCCAAGTTTCAGGGATTTACGGCTACACCTTC.